The text below deals with one T cell receptor (beta chain). TCRdb's table, derived via immunoSEQ multiplex PCR, lists solely in-frame clones and lacks some. The sample carries about 34,000 clones, more than 85% recorded once. V lost 3 bases and J lost 3, with 15 bases in between. The CDR3 runs 15 residues. Per the germline V gene, CDR1 is MNHEY and CDR2 is SVGAGI. This entry comes from a study of blood T cell repertoires in COVID-19. As for the study in general: Samples taken during acute and convalescent COVID-19 were collected in the United States, Italy and Spain. From T cells, B-cell-depleted T cells, or PBMCs came the material, which was cDNA or gDNA.

The V gene is TRBV6-5, the J gene TRBJ2-7, with D perhaps TRBD2 (6 bases). The sequenced material came from peripheral blood. This clonotype was sampled from a human donor in a cohort sampled during active COVID-19. This CDR3 reads CASSYLGGVGYEQYF. In DNA, the CDR3 is TGTGCCAGCAGTTATTTGGGGGGAGTGGGCTACGAGCAGTACTTC.